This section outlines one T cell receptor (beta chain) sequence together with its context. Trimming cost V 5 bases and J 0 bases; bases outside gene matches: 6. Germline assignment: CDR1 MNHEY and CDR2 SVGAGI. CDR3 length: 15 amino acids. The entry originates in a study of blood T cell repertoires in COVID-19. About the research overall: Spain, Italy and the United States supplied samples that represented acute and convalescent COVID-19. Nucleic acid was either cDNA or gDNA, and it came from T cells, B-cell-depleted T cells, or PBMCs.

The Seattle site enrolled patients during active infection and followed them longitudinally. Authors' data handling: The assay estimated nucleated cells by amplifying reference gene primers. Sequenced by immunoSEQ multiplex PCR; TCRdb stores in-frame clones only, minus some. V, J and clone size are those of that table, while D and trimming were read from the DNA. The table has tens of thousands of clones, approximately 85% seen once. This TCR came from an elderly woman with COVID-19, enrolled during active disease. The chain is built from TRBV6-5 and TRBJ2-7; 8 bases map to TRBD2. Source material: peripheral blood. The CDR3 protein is CASSPGGTNSYEQYF. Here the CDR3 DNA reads TGTGCCAGCAGTCCGGGGGGGACGAACTCCTACGAGCAGTACTTC.